This record covers a single T cell receptor beta chain. The sample comes from a study of OX40 agonist ivuxolimab in advanced cancers. Background on the study: Averaging 60 years in age, with a range of 23 to 79, the cohort was approximately 83% male.

Autoimmune disease history or systemic immunosuppression was exclusionary. Baseline was the first blood sampling point, followed by cycle 4 day 1 and cycle 7 day 1. Clones were sequenced by immunoSEQ multiplex PCR, and TCRdb holds only the in-frame ones, with some missing. The data hold about 53,000 clones, with roughly 84% observed a single time. The CDR3 is 16 residues long. Germline V gives CDR1 SEHNR, CDR2 FQNEAQ (reference sequence). The V gene lost 1 base and the J gene lost 0 bases, with 12 bases spanning the gap. The material was CD4+ or CD8+ T cells sorted from blood, obtained in a trial of the OX40 agonist ivuxolimab. This sequence originates from an adult with an advanced solid tumor such as melanoma, head and neck, liver or kidney cancer. The gene calls are TRBV7-9 and TRBJ1-1; D unresolved. The CDR3 sequence: CASSLGVVSLNTEAFF. The CDR3 coding sequence is TGTGCCAGCAGCTTAGGGGTAGTCAGTCTGAACACTGAAGCTTTCTTT.